This TCR beta chain was documented in a study of beta chain features in type 1 diabetes. Expressed TCRB transcripts were sequenced, since all the RNA that had been isolated was reverse transcribed. Profiled with immunoSEQ multiplex PCR; TCRdb holds only in-frame clones, not every one. This repertoire shows over 90,000 clones, 25% to 35% found once; its top ten account for roughly 0.5%. This clone has only a few counts. Its antigen is undetermined. V shed 7 bases, J shed 6 bases, and the junction held 7 bases outside the gene matches. The CDR3 is 16 residues long. General study results and limits: In every one of the four CD4+ subsets, TCRB CDR3s were moderately but significantly shorter in Type 1 diabetes patients.

The genes are TRBV23-1 and TRBJ2-3; 16 nucleotides agree with TRBD2. Being an ORF, TRBV23-1 has a function that is uncertain. The sequence was obtained from a woman aged 18-35 years with type 1 diabetes. Sequencing was performed on central memory CD4+ T cells from blood. The chain's CDR3 is CASNPGLAGGPDTQYF. Here the CDR3 DNA reads TGCGCCAGCAACCCGGGACTAGCGGGAGGGCCGGATACGCAGTATTTT.